This TCR beta chain appears in the sequencing data of a study of blood T cell repertoires in COVID-19. Note on this clone: This may arise from a read error, as a much more abundant clone is one base away. The sample carries other DNA sequences with the same CDR3.

Germline CDR1 SGHTA, CDR2 FQGNSA. The CDR3 is made up of 14 amino acids. V lost 2 bases and J 3 bases, leaving 8 bases between the germline ends. As processed by the authors: How many nucleated cells were present was estimated from reference gene primer amplification. The repertoire was sequenced with immunoSEQ multiplex PCR; TCRdb's copy has only in-frame clones and lacks some. V and J calls and clone size are copied from that table; D and trimming were computed from the DNA. Among about 36,000 clones listed, less than 90% were seen once. The receptor comes from a man aged 65 to 79 with acute or convalescent COVID-19. The chain carries TRBV7-2 and TRBJ2-1; D ambiguous. Material for sequencing was peripheral blood. CDR3: CASSLSPVYNEQFF. In DNA, the CDR3 is TGTGCCAGCAGCTTAAGTCCAGTCTACAATGAGCAGTTCTTC.